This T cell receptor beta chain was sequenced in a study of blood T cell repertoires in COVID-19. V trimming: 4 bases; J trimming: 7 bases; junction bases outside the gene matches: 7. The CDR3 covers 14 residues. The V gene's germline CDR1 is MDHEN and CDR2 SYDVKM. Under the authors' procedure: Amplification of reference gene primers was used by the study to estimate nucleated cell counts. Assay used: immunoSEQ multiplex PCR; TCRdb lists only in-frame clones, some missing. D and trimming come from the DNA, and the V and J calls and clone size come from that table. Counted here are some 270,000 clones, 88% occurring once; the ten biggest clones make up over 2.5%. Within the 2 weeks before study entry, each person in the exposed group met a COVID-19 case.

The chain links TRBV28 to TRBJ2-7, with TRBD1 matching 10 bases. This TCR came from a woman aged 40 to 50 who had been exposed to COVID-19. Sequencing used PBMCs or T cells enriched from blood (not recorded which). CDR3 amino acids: CASSSGQGVPEQYF. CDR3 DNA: TGTGCCAGCAGTTCCGGACAGGGGGTTCCGGAGCAGTACTTC.